The subject of this entry is one T cell receptor (beta chain). What it recognizes is unknown. One entry per CDR3 protein results from TCRdb running MiXCR on the 5' RACE reads. The sample carries around 98,000 distinct CDR3 sequences, approximately 19% recorded once. Germline CDR1 SGDLS, CDR2 YYNGEE. The CDR3 extends over 16 amino acids. Trimming took 0 bases from V and 0 from J; bases not matched to a gene: 4. This specimen belongs to a study of spatial heterogeneity in lung cancer. Time point defined: blood at routine non-recurrence follow-up after resection. Notes on the study in general: TCRs found ubiquitously expanded in tumor appeared in blood more at resection than at follow-up.

This receptor was taken from a male donor with early-stage non-small cell lung cancer. The input for sequencing was PBMCs, taken at follow-up. This chain connects TRBV9 to TRBJ2-3; 7 bases match TRBD2. This CDR3 is CASSVVGTTSTDTQYF. CDR3 bases: TGTGCCAGCAGCGTAGTCGGGACTACTAGCACAGATACGCAGTATTTT.